This note documents a single T cell receptor (beta chain) sequence. V lost 4 bases and J lost 5, with 20 bases in between. The germline gives CDR1 MGHRA, CDR2 YSYEKL. The CDR3 contains 17 residues. The data stem from a study of cytomegalovirus exposure and HLA in healthy donors. Clones were sequenced by immunoSEQ multiplex PCR, and TCRdb holds only the in-frame ones, with some missing. Among approximately 150,000 clones listed, around 90% were seen once. This chain connects TRBV4-1 to TRBJ2-2, with a tentative D call TRBD1 (6 bases). Sequenced input: PBMCs. The TCR originated in a woman between 18 and 29 years old in good health and CMV-seropositive. Here the CDR3 reads CASSRYPDRTATGELFF. DNA for the CDR3: TGCGCCAGCAGCCGTTACCCCGACCGGACAGCGACCGGGGAGCTGTTTTTT.